The clone carrying this T cell receptor (beta chain) was counted a single time. As processed by the authors: Nucleated cell counts were estimated from reference gene primer amplification. TCRdb's table, derived via immunoSEQ multiplex PCR, lists solely in-frame clones and lacks some. V and J calls and clone size are given by that table; D and trimming were obtained from the DNA. The sample contains about 63,000 clones, roughly 85% of which appear only once. There are 15 residues in the CDR3. V gave up 4 bases and J gave up 0 bases, with 11 bases separating them. Germline V gene lookup returns CDR1 MNHEY and CDR2 SVGAGI. These data belong to a study of blood T cell repertoires in COVID-19. On the study more broadly: COVID-19 samples collected from the United States, Italy and Spain covered acute and convalescent phases. Sample material is recorded as cDNA or gDNA derived from T cells, B-cell-depleted T cells, or PBMCs.

The J gene is TRBJ2-3, the V gene TRBV6-5; D possibly corresponds to TRBD2 (5 bases). This sequence originates from a human donor in a cohort sampled during active COVID-19. Sequencing was performed on peripheral blood. The CDR3 DNA follows: TGTGCCAGCAGTTTTTTCAGCGGTAGCACAGATACGCAGTATTTT. As protein: CASSFFSGSTDTQYF.